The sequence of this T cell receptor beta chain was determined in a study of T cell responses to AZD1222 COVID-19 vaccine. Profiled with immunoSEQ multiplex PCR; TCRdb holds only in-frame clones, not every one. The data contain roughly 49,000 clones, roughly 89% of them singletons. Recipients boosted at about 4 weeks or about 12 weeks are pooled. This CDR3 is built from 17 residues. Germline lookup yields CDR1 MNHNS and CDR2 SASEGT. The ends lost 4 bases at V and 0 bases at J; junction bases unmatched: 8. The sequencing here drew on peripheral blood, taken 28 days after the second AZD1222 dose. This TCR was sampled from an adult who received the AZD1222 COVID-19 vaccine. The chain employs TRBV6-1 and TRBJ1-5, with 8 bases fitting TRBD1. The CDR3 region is CASSVAGTGYSNQPQHF. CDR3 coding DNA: TGTGCCAGCAGTGTGGCCGGGACAGGCTATAGCAATCAGCCCCAGCATTTT.